These T cell receptor beta chains were read from a single sample in a study of spatial heterogeneity in lung cancer. Using its own MiXCR run on the 5' RACE reads, TCRdb lists one record per CDR3 protein. The data contain just under 95,000 distinct CDR3 sequences, less than 15% of them singletons. The sample in question was PBMCs, obtained at surgery. The receptors were gathered from a male donor with early-stage non-small cell lung cancer. CDR3s include the opening cysteine and the closing phenylalanine or tryptophan. A D gene is named only where the DNA matches it firmly. Size is omitted from some rows. Given values are once, few, many or a class for expanded clones.

CASSQVSDEQYF,TGTGCCAGCAGCCAAGTTAGCGACGAGCAGTACTTC,12,TRBV3-1,-,few,TRBJ2-7
CASSPRGASTEAFF,TGTGCCAGCAGTCCAAGGGGCGCGAGCACTGAAGCTTTCTTT,14,TRBV12-3/TRBV12-4,-,few,TRBJ1-1
CASSFPGGSYGYTF,TGTGCCAGCAGCTTCCCGGGGGGCTCCTATGGCTACACCTTC,14,TRBV5-6,-,many,TRBJ1-2
CASRATGTGPEAFF,TGCGCCAGCAGAGCTACCGGGACAGGGCCTGAAGCTTTCTTT,14,TRBV5-1,TRBD1,few,TRBJ1-1
CASSPQGDEQYF,TGTGCCAGCAGTCCCCAGGGAGACGAGCAGTACTTC,12,TRBV6-5,-,-,TRBJ2-7
CASSLSFSGARASPLHF,TGTGCCAGCAGTTTATCTTTCTCGGGGGCACGGGCTTCACCCCTCCACTTT,17,TRBV28,-,many,TRBJ1-6
CASSFSGGEGEKLFF,TGTGCCAGCAGCTTTTCTGGGGGGGAGGGTGAAAAACTGTTTTTT,15,TRBV7-2,-,-,TRBJ1-4
CASSVVGVMTDTQYF,TGTGCCAGCAGCGTAGTCGGGGTTATGACAGATACGCAGTATTTT,15,TRBV9,-,-,TRBJ2-3
CASSPNYGSNTEAFF,TGTGCCAGCAGCCCCAACTATGGATCGAACACTGAAGCTTTCTTT,15,TRBV7-9,-,many,TRBJ1-1
CAWSSGGSSGNTIYF,TGTGCCTGGAGTAGTGGAGGTAGCTCTGGAAACACCATATATTTT,15,TRBV30,-,-,TRBJ1-3
CSARLRQNNEQFF,TGCAGTGCTAGATTACGACAGAACAATGAGCAGTTCTTC,13,TRBV20-1,-,many,TRBJ2-1
CASRTGNNSPLHF,TGTGCCAGCCGGACAGGGAATAATTCACCCCTCCACTTT,13,TRBV6-5,TRBD1,many,TRBJ1-6
CASSLGPLDYEQYF,TGTGCCAGCAGCCTGGGACCCCTTGACTACGAGCAGTACTTC,14,TRBV7-2,-,few,TRBJ2-7
CSASRGVWSDTQYF,TGCAGTGCCTCCAGGGGGGTGTGGTCAGATACGCAGTATTTT,14,TRBV20-1,-,few,TRBJ2-3
CASSEGQGANIQYF,TGTGCCAGCAGCGAAGGACAGGGGGCAAACATTCAGTACTTC,14,TRBV9,TRBD1,many,TRBJ2-4
CAISESRETQYF,TGTGCCATCAGTGAGTCTAGGGAGACCCAGTACTTC,12,TRBV10-3,-,-,TRBJ2-5
CSVAFSGGRPDTQYF,TGCAGCGTTGCGTTTAGCGGGGGACGTCCAGATACGCAGTATTTT,15,TRBV29-1,TRBD2,once,TRBJ2-3
CASSQEVQSSGNTIYF,TGCGCCAGCAGCCAAGAGGTTCAGAGCTCTGGAAACACCATATATTTT,16,TRBV4-3,-,few,TRBJ1-3
CAISESGPSTDTQYF,TGTGCCATCAGTGAGTCTGGCCCTAGCACAGATACGCAGTATTTT,15,TRBV10-3,-,few,TRBJ2-3
CSASGLAGGHNEQFF,TGCAGTGCTTCGGGACTAGCGGGAGGCCACAATGAGCAGTTCTTC,15,TRBV20-1,TRBD2,many,TRBJ2-1
CASSQSSGTSGTTDTQYF,TGTGCCAGCAGCCAAAGCTCCGGGACTAGCGGGACCACAGATACGCAGTATTTT,18,TRBV4-2,TRBD2,few,TRBJ2-3
CASSSYLGQHQGDTQYF,TGTGCCAGCAGCTCGTACCTTGGGCAGCATCAAGGGGATACGCAGTATTTT,17,TRBV7-9,-,few,TRBJ2-3
CSARPPGVRVWNTEAFF,TGCAGTGCTAGACCCCCAGGGGTTAGGGTATGGAACACTGAAGCTTTCTTT,17,TRBV20-1,-,many,TRBJ1-1
CASSTQTGGSRETQYF,TGTGCCAGCAGCACCCAGACAGGGGGCTCTAGGGAGACCCAGTACTTC,16,TRBV12-3/TRBV12-4,TRBD1,-,TRBJ2-5
CASSTTTLSGNTIYF,TGTGCCAGCAGTACGACGACACTCTCTGGAAACACCATATATTTT,15,TRBV6-2/TRBV6-3,-,few,TRBJ1-3
CASSYGPLYEQYF,TGTGCCAGCAGTTACGGGCCACTCTACGAGCAGTACTTC,13,TRBV6-2/TRBV6-3,-,-,TRBJ2-7
CAISDSGKGGYF,TGTGCCATCAGTGACTCCGGAAAGGGAGGGTACTTC,12,TRBV10-3,-,-,TRBJ2-7
CASSSYGDSNYGYTF,TGTGCCAGCAGCTCGTACGGAGACAGTAACTATGGCTACACCTTC,15,TRBV5-6,-,-,TRBJ1-2
CASSPTGAGVDTQYF,TGTGCCAGCAGCCCGACGGGAGCGGGAGTAGATACGCAGTATTTT,15,TRBV7-2,TRBD2,few,TRBJ2-3
CASSLDVEDTQYF,TGTGCCAGCAGCTTAGACGTCGAAGATACGCAGTATTTT,13,TRBV5-6,-,-,TRBJ2-3
CASSFFNNYGYTF,TGCGCCAGCAGCTTTTTTAATAACTATGGCTACACCTTC,13,TRBV5-1,-,many,TRBJ1-2
CASRKRLGQGSNQPQHF,TGTGCCAGCAGAAAGCGCTTGGGACAGGGGAGCAATCAGCCCCAGCATTTT,17,TRBV6-1,TRBD1,-,TRBJ1-5
CASSVGTSGREYF,TGTGCCAGCAGCGTCGGGACTAGCGGGAGAGAGTACTTC,13,TRBV9,TRBD2,few,TRBJ2-7
CASSYPGRSSYNKQFF,TGTGCCAGCAGTTACCCCGGACGGAGCTCCTACAATAAGCAGTTCTTC,16,TRBV6-2/TRBV6-3,-,-,TRBJ2-1
CSVVVRPSSYEQYF,TGCAGCGTGGTAGTGAGACCCTCCTCCTACGAGCAGTACTTC,14,TRBV29-1,-,-,TRBJ2-7
CASSETRDTFGAETEAFF,TGTGCCAGCAGTGAAACCCGGGACACCTTCGGGGCGGAAACTGAAGCTTTCTTT,18,TRBV2,-,few,TRBJ1-1
CASSVQGGPVYEQYF,TGTGCCAGCAGTGTACAGGGGGGCCCCGTCTACGAGCAGTACTTC,15,TRBV25-1,TRBD1,many,TRBJ2-7
CASSSGRSTDTQYF,TGTGCCAGCAGCTCCGGACGAAGCACAGATACGCAGTATTTT,14,TRBV11-3,-,few,TRBJ2-3
CASSLAPSQPQHF,TGTGCCAGCAGCTTAGCGCCCAGCCAGCCCCAGCATTTT,13,TRBV7-2,-,-,TRBJ1-5
CASSERGLAGADTQYF,TGTGCCAGCAGTGAGAGAGGACTAGCGGGAGCAGATACGCAGTATTTT,16,TRBV2,TRBD2,-,TRBJ2-3